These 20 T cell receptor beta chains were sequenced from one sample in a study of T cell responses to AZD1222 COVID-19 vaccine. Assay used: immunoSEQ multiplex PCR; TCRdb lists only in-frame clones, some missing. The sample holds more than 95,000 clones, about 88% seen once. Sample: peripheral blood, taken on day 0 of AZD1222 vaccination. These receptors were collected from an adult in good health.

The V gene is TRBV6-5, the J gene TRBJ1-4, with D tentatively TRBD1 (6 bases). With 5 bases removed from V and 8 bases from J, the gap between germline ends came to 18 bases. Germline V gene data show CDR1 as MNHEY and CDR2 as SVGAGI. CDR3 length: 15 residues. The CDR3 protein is CASSPEDSPQEKLFF. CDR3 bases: TGTGCCAGCAGTCCTGAGGACAGCCCGCAGGAAAAACTGTTTTTT.

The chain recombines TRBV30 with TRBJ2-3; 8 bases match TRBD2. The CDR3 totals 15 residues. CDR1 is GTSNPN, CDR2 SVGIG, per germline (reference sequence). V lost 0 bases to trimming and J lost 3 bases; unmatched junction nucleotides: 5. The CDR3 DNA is TGTGCCTGGAGTGTGGGGAGCGGGAGTACAGATACGCAGTATTTT. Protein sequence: CAWSVGSGSTDTQYF.

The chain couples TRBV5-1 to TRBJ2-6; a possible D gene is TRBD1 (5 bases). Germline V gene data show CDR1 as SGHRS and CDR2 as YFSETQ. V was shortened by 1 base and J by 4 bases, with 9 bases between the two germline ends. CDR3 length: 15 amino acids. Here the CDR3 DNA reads TGCGCCAGCAGCTTGCAGGGTTCCGGGGCCAACGTCCTGACTTTC. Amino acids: CASSLQGSGANVLTF.

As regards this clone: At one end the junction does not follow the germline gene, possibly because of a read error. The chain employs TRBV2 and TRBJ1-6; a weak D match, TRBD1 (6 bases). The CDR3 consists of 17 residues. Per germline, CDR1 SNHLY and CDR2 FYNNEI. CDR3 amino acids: CASTGGPGASYNSPLHF. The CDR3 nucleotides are TGTGCGAGCACTGGGGGGCCAGGAGCCTCCTATAATTCACCCCTCCACTTT.

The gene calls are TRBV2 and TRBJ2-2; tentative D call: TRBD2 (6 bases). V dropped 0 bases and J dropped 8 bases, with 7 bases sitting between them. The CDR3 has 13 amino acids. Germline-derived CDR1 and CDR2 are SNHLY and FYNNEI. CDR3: CASSEAREGELFF. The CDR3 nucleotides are TGTGCCAGCAGTGAAGCGCGGGAAGGGGAGCTGTTTTTT.

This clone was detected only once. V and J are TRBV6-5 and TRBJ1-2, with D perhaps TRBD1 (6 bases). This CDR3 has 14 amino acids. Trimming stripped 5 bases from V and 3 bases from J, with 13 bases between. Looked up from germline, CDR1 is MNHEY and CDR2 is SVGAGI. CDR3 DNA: TGTGCCAGCAGTCCTCGGACAGTCTACTATGGCTACACCTTC. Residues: CASSPRTVYYGYTF.

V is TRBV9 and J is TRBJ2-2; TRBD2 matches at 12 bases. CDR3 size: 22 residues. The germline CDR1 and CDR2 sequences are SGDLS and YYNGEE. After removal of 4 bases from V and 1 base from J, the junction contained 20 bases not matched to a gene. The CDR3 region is CASSLGTGVPSGRDLNTGELFF. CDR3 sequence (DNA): TGTGCCAGCAGCCTCGGGACAGGGGTCCCTAGCGGGAGGGACCTGAACACCGGGGAGCTGTTTTTT.

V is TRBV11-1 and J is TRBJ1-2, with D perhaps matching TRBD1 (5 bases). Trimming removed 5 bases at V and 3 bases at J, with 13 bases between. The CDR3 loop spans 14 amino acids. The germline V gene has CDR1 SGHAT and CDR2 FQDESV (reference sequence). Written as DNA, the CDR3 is TGTGCCAGCAGCCCAGGGTCGGCGGACTATGGCTACACCTTC. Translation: CASSPGSADYGYTF. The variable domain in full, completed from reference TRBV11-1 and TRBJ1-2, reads EAEVAQSPRYKITEKSQAVAFWCDPISGHATLYWYRQILGQGPELLVQFQDESVVDDSQLPKDRFSAERLKGVDSTLKIQPAELGDSAMYLCASSPGSADYGYTFGSGTRLTVV.

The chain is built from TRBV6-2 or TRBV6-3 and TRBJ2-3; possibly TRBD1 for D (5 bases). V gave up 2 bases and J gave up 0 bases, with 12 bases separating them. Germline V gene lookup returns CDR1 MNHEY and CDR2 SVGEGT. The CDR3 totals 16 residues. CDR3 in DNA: TGTGCCAGCAGTTACGATGACAGAGGTAGCACAGATACGCAGTATTTT. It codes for CASSYDDRGSTDTQYF.

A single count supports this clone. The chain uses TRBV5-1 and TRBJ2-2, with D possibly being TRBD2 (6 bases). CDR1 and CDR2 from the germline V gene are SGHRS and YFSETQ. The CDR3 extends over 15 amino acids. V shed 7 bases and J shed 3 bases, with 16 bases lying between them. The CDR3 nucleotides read TGCGCCAGCGGGGGGATGTCCGGTCACACCGGGGAGCTGTTTTTT. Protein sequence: CASGGMSGHTGELFF.

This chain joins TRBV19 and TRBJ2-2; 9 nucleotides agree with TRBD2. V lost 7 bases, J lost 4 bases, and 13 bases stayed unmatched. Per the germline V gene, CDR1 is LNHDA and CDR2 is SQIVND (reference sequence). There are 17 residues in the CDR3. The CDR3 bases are TGTGCCAGTAAGGCCATCGCGGGCGGGAGGGCCACCGGGGAGCTGTTTTTT. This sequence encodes CASKAIAGGRATGELFF.

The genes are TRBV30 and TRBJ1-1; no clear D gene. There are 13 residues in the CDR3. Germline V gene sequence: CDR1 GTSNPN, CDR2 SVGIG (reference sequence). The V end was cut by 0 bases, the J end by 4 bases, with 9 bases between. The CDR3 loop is CAWSVVSGTEAFF. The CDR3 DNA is TGTGCCTGGAGTGTAGTCTCCGGCACTGAAGCTTTCTTT.

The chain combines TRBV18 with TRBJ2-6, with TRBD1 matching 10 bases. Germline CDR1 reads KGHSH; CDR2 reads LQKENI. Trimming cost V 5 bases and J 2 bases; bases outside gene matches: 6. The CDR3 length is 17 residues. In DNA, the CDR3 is TGTGCCAGCTCATACCAGGGGACAGGGGCTGGGGCCAACGTCCTGACTTTC. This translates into CASSYQGTGAGANVLTF.

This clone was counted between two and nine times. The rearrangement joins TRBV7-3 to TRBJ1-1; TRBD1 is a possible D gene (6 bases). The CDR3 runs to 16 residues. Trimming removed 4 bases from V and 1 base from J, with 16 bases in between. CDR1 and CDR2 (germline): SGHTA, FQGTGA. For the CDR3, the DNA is TGTGCCAGCAGCTCCCATTCCCCGACAGGGAACACTGAAGCTTTCTTT. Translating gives CASSSHSPTGNTEAFF.

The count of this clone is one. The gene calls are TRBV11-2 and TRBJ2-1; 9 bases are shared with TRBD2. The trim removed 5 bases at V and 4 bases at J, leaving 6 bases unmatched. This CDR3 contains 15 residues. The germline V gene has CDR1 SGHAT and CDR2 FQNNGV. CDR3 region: CASSLSSGVYNEQFF. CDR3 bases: TGTGCCAGCAGCCTGTCTAGCGGGGTGTACAATGAGCAGTTCTTC.

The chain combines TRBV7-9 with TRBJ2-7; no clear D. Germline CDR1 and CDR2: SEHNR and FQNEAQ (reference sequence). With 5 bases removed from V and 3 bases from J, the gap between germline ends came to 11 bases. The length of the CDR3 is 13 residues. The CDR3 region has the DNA TGTGCCAGCAGCCAAAATACCCTCTACGAGCAGTACTTC. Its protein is CASSQNTLYEQYF.

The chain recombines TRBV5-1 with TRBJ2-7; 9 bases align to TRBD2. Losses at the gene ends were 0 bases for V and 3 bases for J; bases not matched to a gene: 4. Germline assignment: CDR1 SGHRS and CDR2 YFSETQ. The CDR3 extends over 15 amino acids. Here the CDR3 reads CASSLGGLAGYEQYF. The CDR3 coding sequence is TGCGCCAGCAGCTTGGGGGGACTAGCTGGCTACGAGCAGTACTTC.

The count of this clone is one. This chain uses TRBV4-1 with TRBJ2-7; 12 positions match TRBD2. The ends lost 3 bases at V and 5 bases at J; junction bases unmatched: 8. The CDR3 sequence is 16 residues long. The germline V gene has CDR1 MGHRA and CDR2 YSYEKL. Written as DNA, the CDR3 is TGCGCCAGCAGCCAGCCTACTAGCGGGAGGAGCCACGAGCAGTACTTC. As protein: CASSQPTSGRSHEQYF.

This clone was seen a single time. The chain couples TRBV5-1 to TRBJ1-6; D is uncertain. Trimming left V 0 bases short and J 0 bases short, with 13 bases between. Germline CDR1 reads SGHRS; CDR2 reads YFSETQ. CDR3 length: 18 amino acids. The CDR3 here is CASSLDVRGSSYNSPLHF. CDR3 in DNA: TGCGCCAGCAGCTTGGATGTCCGGGGAAGCTCCTATAATTCACCCCTCCACTTT.

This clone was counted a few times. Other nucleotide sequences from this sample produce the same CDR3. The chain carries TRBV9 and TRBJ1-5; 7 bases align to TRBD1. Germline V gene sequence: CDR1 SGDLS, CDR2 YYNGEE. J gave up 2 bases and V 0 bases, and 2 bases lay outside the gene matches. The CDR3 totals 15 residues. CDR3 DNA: TGTGCCAGCAGCGTAGGACAGGGCGGCAATCAGCCCCAGCATTTT. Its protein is CASSVGQGGNQPQHF.